The entry that follows covers one T cell receptor (beta chain) sequence. The antigen remains undetermined. The CDR3 totals 15 residues. Germline V gene sequence: CDR1 SEHNR, CDR2 FQNEAQ (reference sequence). V lost 1 base to trimming and J lost 1 base, with 7 bases between them. 5'RACE template switching generated TCR cDNA, adding a universal primer site and UMIs. MiXCR, applied by TCRdb to the 5' RACE reads, yields one record per CDR3 protein. The sample gives some 600,000 distinct CDR3 sequences, 17% of which show up once; roughly 17% is in the top ten. The data belong to a study of T cells after yellow fever vaccination. Overall study results and limits: Researchers noted that a small share of clonotypes showed up in both CD4 and CD8 compartments. The booster saw the reappearance of most primary-vaccination clones (roughly 97% CD4, about 88% CD8).

This chain uses TRBV7-9 with TRBJ2-2, with D possibly TRBD2 on 6 matching bases. Source: PBMCs, taken 5 to 6 days after the first yellow fever vaccination. The source of this sequence is a man younger than 35 who received the YFV17D yellow fever vaccine. For the CDR3, the DNA is TGTGCCAGCAGCTTAGTTAGCGGGAACACCGGGGAGCTGTTTTTT. Amino acid sequence: CASSLVSGNTGELFF.